Presented here are 19 T cell receptor beta chains from one specimen sequenced in a study of blood T cell repertoires in COVID-19. Here immunoSEQ multiplex PCR was the method, and the copy in TCRdb shows in-frame clones only, minus some. This table has 200,000 to 250,000 clones, about 78% appearing once. Sequencing was carried out using peripheral blood. Source of these receptors: a woman in her seventies with acute or convalescent COVID-19.

The chain has TRBV28 and TRBJ2-7; D might be TRBD2 (7 bases). Germline CDR1 reads MDHEN; CDR2 reads SYDVKM. The CDR3 runs 14 residues. Deletions cut 8 bases from V and 7 bases from J, with 21 bases between. The CDR3 DNA is TGTGCCAGCCGACGCCCCGGGGGGCCGGTGGAGCAGTACTTC. It encodes CASRRPGGPVEQYF.

For the CDR3, the DNA is TGCAGCGTTGGGACAGCTGGCATTCAGTACTTC. This sequence encodes CSVGTAGIQYF. The J gene is TRBJ2-4, the V gene TRBV29-1; perhaps TRBD1 as D (6 bases). The germline V gene encodes CDR1 SQVTM and CDR2 ANQGSEA. Trimming pared 4 bases from V and 9 bases from J, leaving 10 bases between. This CDR3 has 11 amino acids.

The rearrangement links TRBV5-1 to TRBJ2-2, with D unresolved. V lost 4 bases and J 1 base, leaving 8 bases between the germline ends. The length of the CDR3 is 14 residues. The germline CDR1 and CDR2 sequences are SGHRS and YFSETQ. CDR3 in DNA: TGCGCCAGCAGCACCGGGTGGAACACCGGGGAGCTGTTTTTT. This sequence encodes CASSTGWNTGELFF.

This clone was picked up a small number of times. The gene calls are TRBV24-1 and TRBJ2-5, with TRBD1 matching 10 bases. Germline V gene data show CDR1 as KGHDR and CDR2 as SFDVKD. The CDR3 runs to 16 residues. V lost 1 base, J lost 4 bases, and 5 bases stayed unmatched. CDR3 DNA sequence: TGTGCCACCAGTGATTTTGGGGACAGGGGTGGAGAGACCCAGTACTTC. It encodes CATSDFGDRGGETQYF.

This clone has only a few counts. The rearrangement joins TRBV18 to TRBJ2-1; 11 nucleotides align to TRBD2. Trimming cost V 4 bases and J 3 bases; bases outside gene matches: 5. The CDR3 is 16 amino acids. Germline CDR1 is KGHSH and CDR2 is LQKENI. The DNA of the CDR3 is TGTGCCAGCTCACTAGCCGGGACTAGCGGCTACAATGAGCAGTTCTTC. This codes for CASSLAGTSGYNEQFF.

A single count supports this clone. The rearrangement joins TRBV3-1 (or the pseudogene TRBV3-2) to TRBJ2-5, with TRBD1 identical over 7 bases. The V segment lost 6 bases and the J segment 7 bases; nucleotides outside the gene matches: 11. Looked up from germline, CDR1 is LGHDT and CDR2 is YNNKEL (reference sequence). The CDR3 extends over 14 amino acids. DNA for the CDR3: TGTGCCAGCAGACCACAGGGGATATGGGGGACCCAGTACTTC. Its protein is CASRPQGIWGTQYF.

This chain joins TRBV7-9 and TRBJ2-2, with 8 nucleotides matching TRBD2. Per germline, CDR1 SEHNR and CDR2 FQNEAQ (reference sequence). The CDR3 contains 15 residues. With V trimmed by 5 bases and J by 6 bases, 8 bases remained unmatched. The CDR3 reads CASSPGGGSAGELFF. CDR3 coding DNA: TGTGCCAGCAGCCCCGGGGGGGGTTCGGCCGGGGAGCTGTTTTTT. Variable domain in full (rest from reference TRBV7-9 and TRBJ2-2): DTGVSQNPRHKITKRGQNVTFRCDPISEHNRLYWYRQTLGQGPEFLTYFQNEAQLEKSRLLSDRFSAERPKGSFSTLEIQRTEQGDSAMYLCASSPGGGSAGELFFGEGSRLTVL.

The chain has TRBV7-9 and TRBJ1-4; 9 nucleotides agree with TRBD1. After removal of 5 bases from V and 8 bases from J, the junction contained 6 bases not matched to a gene. There are 14 residues in the CDR3. Germline V gene data show CDR1 as SEHNR and CDR2 as FQNEAQ (reference sequence). The CDR3 nucleotides read TGTGCCAGCAGCACCGGGACAGGGACGGAAAAACTGTTTTTT. Residues: CASSTGTGTEKLFF.

The J gene is TRBJ1-1, the V gene TRBV9, with TRBD1 matching over 9 bases. Germline CDR1 reads SGDLS; CDR2 reads YYNGEE. The V gene end was trimmed by 4 bases and the J gene end by 2 bases; junction bases not matched to a gene: 6. This CDR3 is built from 15 residues. The CDR3, as DNA: TGTGCCAGCAGCCCACAGACAGGGGGTAACACTGAAGCTTTCTTT. Its protein is CASSPQTGGNTEAFF.

This chain links TRBV18 with TRBJ2-7, with TRBD2 identical over 8 bases. Germline CDR1 KGHSH, CDR2 LQKENI. V lost 2 bases, J lost 3 bases, and 3 bases stayed unmatched. The CDR3 is made up of 14 amino acids. The CDR3 region is CASSPGSGSYEQYF. The CDR3 nucleotides are TGTGCCAGCTCACCAGGGAGCGGGAGCTACGAGCAGTACTTC.

This clone has only a few counts. This chain connects TRBV5-1 to TRBJ2-7; maybe TRBD1 (6 bases). Trimming pared 3 bases from V and 3 bases from J, leaving 16 bases between. The germline CDR1 and CDR2 sequences are SGHRS and YFSETQ. The CDR3 is 15 amino acids. CDR3 nucleotide sequence: TGCGCCAGCAGCTCCGGACAGACGATAGACTACGAGCAGTACTTC. Translation: CASSSGQTIDYEQYF.

The chain employs TRBV2 and TRBJ2-7; tentative D call: TRBD2 (6 bases). The V gene lost 3 bases and the J gene lost 2 bases, with 14 bases spanning the gap. The CDR3 runs 15 residues. Germline lookup yields CDR1 SNHLY and CDR2 FYNNEI. DNA for the CDR3: TGTGCCAGCAGTGACTGGAAGCGGGCTACCTACGAGCAGTACTTC. Translated: CASSDWKRATYEQYF.

The table lists this clone with a few counts. This rearrangement joins TRBV24-1 to TRBJ2-1; 11 positions match TRBD2. V lost 5 bases, J lost 3 bases, and 5 bases stayed unmatched. Looked up from germline, CDR1 is KGHDR and CDR2 is SFDVKD. The CDR3 loop spans 16 amino acids. The CDR3 DNA reads TGTGCCACCAGTGTTCATAGCGGGAGGGGCTACAATGAGCAGTTCTTC. Its translation: CATSVHSGRGYNEQFF.

This clone has more than one count but fewer than ten. J is TRBJ2-1 and V is TRBV2; TRBD2 matches at 12 bases. This CDR3 comprises 15 residues. CDR1 is SNHLY and CDR2 is FYNNEI in the germline V gene. The ends lost 6 bases at V and 8 bases at J; junction bases unmatched: 8. CDR3 amino acids: CASRDLAGGKDEQFF. In nucleotides, the CDR3 is TGTGCCAGCAGGGATCTAGCGGGAGGGAAGGATGAGCAGTTCTTC.

This rearrangement joins TRBV5-3 to TRBJ2-7; no definite D call. TRBV5-3 is an open reading frame whose function is uncertain. CDR3 length: 15 amino acids. V dropped 1 base and J dropped 1 base, with 12 bases sitting between them. CDR3 in DNA: TGTGCCAGAAGCTTGTACCAGATCTGGTCCTACGAGCAGTACTTC. Translated, it gives CARSLYQIWSYEQYF.

The chain carries TRBV21-1 and TRBJ2-7; the table's D call of TRBD1 was not tested on the DNA. TRBV21-1 constitutes a pseudogene. CDR3 size: 15 residues. The CDR3 loop is CASSGKGVITYEQYF. CDR3 DNA sequence: TGTGCCAGCAGCGGGAAGGGGGTGATTACCTACGAGCAGTACTTC.

The rearrangement links TRBV28 to TRBJ1-2; D gene unclear. V lost 5 bases to trimming and J lost 5 bases, with 9 bases between them. Per the germline V gene, CDR1 is MDHEN and CDR2 is SYDVKM. The CDR3 is 12 amino acids. DNA of the CDR3: TGTGCCAGCAGTCCAACCACTTATGGCTACACCTTC. Amino acid sequence: CASSPTTYGYTF.

This clone was seen only once. This chain joins TRBV5-6 and TRBJ1-6; 7 nucleotides align to TRBD1. The V segment lost 4 bases and the J segment 7 bases; nucleotides outside the gene matches: 5. Looked up from germline, CDR1 is SGHDT and CDR2 is YYEEEE. The CDR3 spans 14 residues. The CDR3 sequence is CASSTGTENSPLHF. DNA for the CDR3: TGTGCCAGCAGCACCGGGACAGAAAATTCACCCCTCCACTTT.

The V call is TRBV28, the J call TRBJ2-1, with TRBD1 identical over 10 bases. V lost 7 bases, J lost 3 bases, and 3 bases stayed unmatched. The CDR3 has 14 residues. Germline CDR1 reads MDHEN; CDR2 reads SYDVKM. For the CDR3, the DNA is TGTGCCAGCACCGGACAGGGGGGCTACAATGAGCAGTTCTTC. Translation gives CASTGQGGYNEQFF. Supplemented by reference TRBV28 and TRBJ2-1, the full variable domain reads DVKVTQSSRYLVKRTGEKVFLECVQDMDHENMFWYRQDPGLGLRLIYFSYDVKMKEKGDIPEGYSVSREKKERFSLILESASTNQTSMYLCASTGQGGYNEQFFGPGTRLTVL.